This T cell receptor beta chain originates from a study of neurological immune-mediated disorders. Trimming stripped 2 bases from V and 5 bases from J, with 15 bases between. The germline gives CDR1 DFQATT, CDR2 SNEGSKA (reference sequence). The CDR3 contains 14 residues. Study observations and caveats: The greatest TCR clonal expansion occurred in HTLV-1-associated myelopathy and the least in multiple sclerosis, which fell below healthy controls.

The cDNA was generated through 5'RACE incorporating 10-nucleotide random UMIs. TCRdb independently ran MiXCR on the 5' RACE reads; one entry per CDR3 protein. This table holds about 60,000 distinct CDR3 sequences, approximately 3.1% found once. This clonotype was counted many times. What it recognizes is unknown. The genes are TRBV20-1 and TRBJ2-5, with D perhaps TRBD2 (6 bases). This receptor was taken from a woman aged 55-75 years with multiple sclerosis. Sequenced: PBMCs. CDR3: CSARSIAGPETQYF. Here the CDR3 DNA reads TGCAGTGCTAGATCCATTGCGGGACCGGAGACCCAGTACTTC.